The next 31 T cell receptor beta chains were all read from a single sample in a study of metastatic and nonmetastatic thyroid tumors. Thyroid surgery was performed in patients who had received no treatment beforehand. TCRdb re-analyzed the PCR reads through MiXCR. The table lists 70,000 or so clones, approximately 15% of them singletons. Source material: blood. The receptors stem from a male donor with papillary thyroid cancer or a benign thyroid nodule (not recorded which). Some clones in this sample may be carry-over from other donors' samples.

The table lists this clone with a few counts. The chain recombines TRBV29-1 with TRBJ1-2; D perhaps matches TRBD1 (6 bases). V was clipped by 4 bases and J by 6 bases, with 12 bases between them. The CDR3 is made up of 12 amino acids. Per germline, CDR1 SQVTM and CDR2 ANQGSEA. CDR3 amino acids: CSVGGGVDGYTF. CDR3 nucleotide sequence: TGCAGCGTTGGGGGGGGCGTTGATGGCTACACCTTC.

This clone was observed at least ten times. The rearrangement links TRBV7-2 to TRBJ1-5; a weak D match, TRBD1 (6 bases). Trimming pared 2 bases from V and 10 bases from J, leaving 9 bases between. This CDR3 is built from 12 residues. CDR1 is SGHTA, CDR2 FQGNSA, per germline. Here the CDR3 DNA reads TGTGCCAGCAGCTTATTGGGGGGCCCCCAGCATTTT. This encodes CASSLLGGPQHF.

With respect to this clone: One end of the junction varies from germline; a read error may be responsible. The chain links TRBV9 to TRBJ2-1; D remains ambiguous. This CDR3 contains 16 residues. CDR1 is SGDLS and CDR2 is YYNGEE in the germline V gene. CDR3 sequence (DNA): TGTGCCAGCAGCGTAGGGGCGTGGCCCTCCTACAATGACCAGTTCTTC. Protein product: CASSVGAWPSYNDQFF.

In its sample, this clone was seen many times. The V gene is TRBV5-4, the J gene TRBJ2-7; 9 nucleotides align to TRBD2. CDR1 and CDR2 (germline): SGHNT, YYREEE (reference sequence). With V trimmed by 2 bases and J by 3 bases, 6 bases remained unmatched. The CDR3 extends over 15 amino acids. CDR3 in amino acids: CASSLEREVHYEQYF. The DNA for the CDR3 is TGTGCCAGCAGCTTAGAGCGGGAGGTACACTACGAGCAGTACTTC.

There are many counts of this clone. The same CDR3 also results from other DNA sequences found in this sample. V usage is TRBV7-6 and J usage is TRBJ2-1, with TRBD2 matching over 10 bases. With V trimmed by 2 bases and J by 10 bases, 11 bases remained unmatched. CDR3 length equals 16 residues. The germline gives CDR1 SGHVS, CDR2 FNYEAQ. The CDR3 DNA reads as TGTGCCAGCAGCTTATTATATACTAGCGGGAACGGGGAGCAGTTCTTC. Translating it yields CASSLLYTSGNGEQFF.

This clone was counted many times. The J gene is TRBJ2-7, the V gene TRBV19; 14 nucleotides agree with TRBD2. The V segment lost 6 bases and the J segment 6 bases; nucleotides outside the gene matches: 7. Germline values: CDR1 LNHDA, CDR2 SQIVND (reference sequence). There are 15 residues in the CDR3. The CDR3 loop reads CASRPGTSGSGEQYF. The CDR3 DNA reads TGTGCCAGTAGACCCGGGACTAGCGGGAGTGGCGAGCAGTACTTC.

This clone showed up many times. This chain links TRBV10-3 with TRBJ2-3, with 10 bases identical to TRBD1. From germline, CDR1 is ENHRY and CDR2 SYGVKD. J lost 2 bases, V lost 6 bases, and 8 bases had no gene match. CDR3 size: 16 residues. Here the CDR3 reads CAISGDRGPVTDTQYF. CDR3 nucleotides: TGTGCCATCAGCGGAGACAGGGGGCCAGTCACAGATACGCAGTATTTT.

This clone was seen ten or more times. CDR3: CASSPTRGSAYEQYF. CDR3 sequence (DNA): TGTGCCAGCAGCCCGACCAGAGGATCCGCCTACGAGCAGTACTTC. The J gene is TRBJ2-7, the V gene TRBV7-2, with no clear D. Germline assignment: CDR1 SGHTA and CDR2 FQGNSA. The CDR3 has 15 amino acids. The V end was cut by 5 bases, the J end by 2 bases, with 16 bases between.

This clone occurred many times. Distinct nucleotide sequences in the sample also encode this CDR3. This chain joins TRBV14 and TRBJ2-4, with 14 bases aligning to TRBD2. The CDR3 consists of 18 residues. Germline CDR1 is SGHDN and CDR2 is FVKESK. Trimming cost V 2 bases and J 2 bases; bases outside gene matches: 5. CDR3 nucleotide sequence: TGTGCCAGCAGCCAAAGACTAGCGGGAGGGCCGTCCAAAAACATTCAGTACTTC. It is translated as CASSQRLAGGPSKNIQYF.

This clone has ten or more counts. J is TRBJ2-5 and V is TRBV5-1; D is unclear. The CDR3 spans 18 residues. Germline CDR1 reads SGHRS; CDR2 reads YFSETQ. Trimming removed 4 bases at V and 3 bases at J, with 25 bases between. Here the CDR3 reads CASSRRRKTWDTKETQYF. CDR3 sequence (DNA): TGCGCCAGCAGCAGACGCAGGAAGACATGGGATACGAAAGAGACCCAGTACTTC.

This clone was seen many times. The chain links TRBV6-4 to TRBJ1-5, with D possibly TRBD1 on 5 matching bases. The CDR3 contains 16 residues. The germline V gene has CDR1 MRHNA and CDR2 SNTAGT. Between the trimmed V and J ends, which lost 2 bases and 3 bases, there was a span of 14 bases. The CDR3 spells CASSDTGRVANQPQHF. As DNA, the CDR3 is TGTGCCAGCAGTGACACCGGCAGGGTAGCCAATCAGCCCCAGCATTTT.

On this clone itself: One end of the junction does not line up with germline, which may come from a read error. V gene TRBV11-3 combines with J gene TRBJ2-3; TRBD1 matches at 7 bases. This CDR3 comprises 14 residues. CDR1 and CDR2 from the germline V gene are SGHNT and YENEEA. This CDR3 reads CANSLEGAAYTQYF. The CDR3 nucleotides are TGTGCCAACAGCTTAGAGGGGGCCGCATATACGCAGTATTTT.

This clone was counted at least ten times. The rearrangement uses TRBV13 and TRBJ2-5; weak D call: TRBD2 (5 bases). The germline CDR1 and CDR2 sequences are PRHDT and FYEKMQ (reference sequence). This CDR3 is built from 13 residues. Trimming removed 3 bases from V and 5 bases from J, with 10 bases in between. The CDR3 region has the DNA TGTGCCAGCAGCTTCGGATCGGGGGAGACCCAGTACTTC. It translates to CASSFGSGETQYF.

This clone was detected ten times or more. The chain links TRBV19 to TRBJ2-2, with 8 bases aligning to TRBD2. The CDR3 runs 14 residues. V gave up 6 bases and J gave up 2 bases; unmatched junction bases: 2. Germline CDR1 LNHDA, CDR2 SQIVND (reference sequence). The CDR3 region is CASRSGSNTGELFF. CDR3 DNA sequence: TGTGCCAGTAGAAGCGGGAGCAACACCGGGGAGCTGTTTTTT.

V is TRBV28 and J is TRBJ2-6; 9 positions agree with TRBD2. CDR1 is MDHEN and CDR2 is SYDVKM in the germline V gene. The trim removed 5 bases at V and 0 bases at J, leaving 2 bases unmatched. The CDR3 loop spans 16 amino acids. In DNA, the CDR3 is TGTGCCAGCAGTGAAGCGGGGGGCTCTGGGGCCAACGTCCTGACTTTC. Translating gives CASSEAGGSGANVLTF.

Notes on this clone: A clone one base away is much larger, so this may be a read error. The V gene is TRBV27, the J gene TRBJ2-4; the D is unclear. This CDR3 has 15 amino acids. With 2 bases removed from V and 5 bases from J, the gap between germline ends came to 13 bases. Germline V gene sequence: CDR1 MNHEY, CDR2 SMNVEV (reference sequence). The CDR3 is CASSLRGCSQNIQYF. DNA for the CDR3: TGTGCCAGCAGTTTACGTGGGTGTTCCCAAAACATTCAGTACTTC.

This clone has a single count. The chain is built from TRBV4-1 and TRBJ1-2; 7 bases map to TRBD1. V lost 8 bases, J lost 10 bases, and 19 bases stayed unmatched. From germline, CDR1 is MGHRA and CDR2 YSYEKL. The CDR3 has 15 residues. CDR3 in DNA: TGCGCCAGCGGACAGGAGGACGGAGCTAACTATTTCTACACCTTC. Its protein is CASGQEDGANYFYTF.

The chain employs TRBV6-1 and TRBJ1-3, with 8 bases identical to TRBD1. J lost 2 bases, V lost 7 bases, and 13 bases had no gene match. The CDR3 covers 17 residues. Germline loops: CDR1 MNHNS, CDR2 SASEGT. The CDR3 loop is CASTGQGSLSPGNTIYF. CDR3 DNA sequence: TGTGCCAGCACCGGACAGGGTAGTCTAAGTCCTGGAAACACCATATATTTT.

This clone has at least ten counts. A much bigger clone sits one base away, suggesting this may be a read error. Other nucleotide sequences from this sample produce the same CDR3. This chain connects TRBV10-1 to TRBJ2-7; 7 bases match TRBD2. Trimming cost V 2 bases and J 7 bases; bases outside gene matches: 8. Germline-derived CDR1 and CDR2 are WNHNN and SYGVQD (reference sequence). CDR3 length: 14 residues. This CDR3 is CASSEGLAAPEQYF. CDR3 sequence (DNA): TGCGCCAGCAGTGAGGGGCTAGCGGCTCCGGAGCAGTACTTC.

This clone came up many times. The genes are TRBV5-6 and TRBJ2-7; TRBD2 agrees at 7 bases. The germline V gene encodes CDR1 SGHDT and CDR2 YYEEEE. The V gene end was trimmed by 0 bases and the J gene end by 4 bases; junction bases not matched to a gene: 7. This CDR3 spans 15 amino acids. CDR3 protein: CASSLGPSGEYEQYF. The CDR3 bases are TGTGCCAGCAGCTTGGGGCCTAGCGGAGAATACGAGCAGTACTTC.

This clone was seen at least ten times. The rearrangement links TRBV6-8 to TRBJ1-2; D is undetermined. Trimming removed 6 bases from V and 1 base from J, with 15 bases in between. From germline, CDR1 is MNHGY and CDR2 SAAAGT. This CDR3 contains 15 residues. The CDR3: CASRTLLSVNYGYTF. The CDR3 nucleotides are TGTGCCAGCAGGACTCTACTCAGTGTTAACTATGGCTACACCTTC.

There are many counts of this clone. The chain has TRBV28 and TRBJ1-4, with D perhaps matching TRBD1 (5 bases). CDR1 and CDR2 (germline): MDHEN, SYDVKM. The CDR3 covers 13 residues. V was cut by 6 bases and J by 5 bases, with 10 bases left in between. In DNA, the CDR3 is TGTGCCAGCAGCAGACAGAGGAATGAAAAACTGTTTTTT. Its translation: CASSRQRNEKLFF. The full variable domain, rest sourced from reference TRBV28 and TRBJ1-4, is DVKVTQSSRYLVKRTGEKVFLECVQDMDHENMFWYRQDPGLGLRLIYFSYDVKMKEKGDIPEGYSVSREKKERFSLILESASTNQTSMYLCASSRQRNEKLFFGSGTQLSVL.

V usage is TRBV20-1 and J usage is TRBJ2-1; D remains ambiguous. Trimming took off 6 bases at V and 3 bases at J, with 9 bases between the two ends. Germline assignment: CDR1 DFQATT and CDR2 SNEGSKA (reference sequence). CDR3 length equals 12 residues. CDR3 amino acids: CSAGGFYNEQFF. In DNA, the CDR3 is TGCAGTGCGGGCGGTTTCTACAATGAGCAGTTCTTC.

This clone was counted ten times or more. The chain is built from TRBV7-2 and TRBJ1-2, with D unresolved. Per the germline V gene, CDR1 is SGHTA and CDR2 is FQGNSA. The length of the CDR3 is 13 residues. Trimming shortened V by 0 bases and J by 4 bases, and 6 bases separated the two germline ends. The CDR3 nucleotides are TGTGCCAGCAGCTTAGCAGGGAGCTATGGCTACACCTTC. This codes for CASSLAGSYGYTF.

Ten or more counts support this clone. Other DNA sequences in the sample encode the same CDR3. CDR3 coding DNA: TGCGCCAGCAGCCTGGGCCGCCACAGGGATAATGAAAAACTGTTTTTT. Protein sequence: CASSLGRHRDNEKLFF. The chain carries TRBV5-1 and TRBJ1-4; possible D gene TRBD1, 6 bases. This CDR3 is built from 16 residues. Per the germline V gene, CDR1 is SGHRS and CDR2 is YFSETQ. V was clipped by 4 bases and J by 4 bases, with 17 bases between them.

This clone appeared many times. V is TRBV4-3 and J is TRBJ2-3, with 9 bases fitting TRBD2. Trimming removed 0 bases from V and 3 bases from J; junction bases left unmatched: 4. The germline V gene encodes CDR1 LGHNA and CDR2 YSLEER. The length of the CDR3 is 16 residues. CDR3 sequence: CASSQDVAGGTDTQYF. CDR3 DNA: TGCGCCAGCAGCCAAGACGTGGCGGGAGGGACAGATACGCAGTATTTT.

As for this clone: A single base separates this from a much larger clone, so it may be a read error. Because it lacks the conserved phenylalanine or tryptophan at the end, this CDR3 is likely a read error. The gene calls are TRBV19 and TRBJ2-5; 10 bases are a match to TRBD1. Losses at the gene ends were 7 bases for V and 3 bases for J; bases not matched to a gene: 2. Per germline, CDR1 LNHDA and CDR2 SQIVND (reference sequence). The CDR3 has 13 residues. The CDR3 DNA follows: TGTGCCAGTATGGGACAGGGGAAAGAGACCCAGTACTCC. Translated: CASMGQGKETQYS.

This clone was recorded at least ten times. V usage is TRBV20-1 and J usage is TRBJ1-1; 8 bases fit TRBD1. This CDR3 spans 15 amino acids. Germline V gives CDR1 DFQATT, CDR2 SNEGSKA (reference sequence). V gave up 4 bases and J gave up 1 base; unmatched junction bases: 8. The CDR3 region has the DNA TGCAGTGCTAAGCGCCGTGACAGGGGGAACACTGAAGCTTTCTTT. This gives the protein CSAKRRDRGNTEAFF.

This clone was seen more than once but under ten times. The limits of the CDR3 on the DNA are not certain, so only TCRdb's listed CDR3 is given. The same CDR3 is also encoded by other DNA sequences in this sample. The chain uses TRBV5-4 and TRBJ1-1. Inclusive of both ends, the CDR3 amounts to 15 amino acids. Germline assignment: CDR1 SGHNT and CDR2 YYREEE (reference sequence). The chain's CDR3 is CASSLNWGMGSEAFF.

In this sample, this clone turned up many times. CDR3 sequence: CASKVGSGALFLTYNEQFF. The CDR3 DNA is TGTGCCAGCAAAGTGGGCTCGGGAGCTCTTTTCCTGACCTACAATGAGCAGTTCTTC. The chain has TRBV6-6 and TRBJ2-1; weak D call: TRBD2 (6 bases). CDR1 is MNHNY and CDR2 is SVGAGI in the germline V gene (reference sequence). V was shortened by 7 bases and J by 2 bases, with 27 bases between the two germline ends. The CDR3 is 19 residues long.

This clone was recorded at least ten times. One end of the junction varies from germline; a read error may be responsible. The chain links TRBV27 to TRBJ1-6; the D gene is possibly TRBD1 (6 bases). Looked up from germline, CDR1 is MNHEY and CDR2 is SMNVEV (reference sequence). The CDR3 runs to 14 residues. The DNA of the CDR3 is TGTGCCAGCAGTTCCCCTAGCGGTGGTCAGGGGCCCATTTTT. This sequence encodes CASSSPSGGQGPIF.